This T cell receptor beta chain was recovered during a study of blood T cell repertoires in COVID-19. Overall study: Acute and convalescent COVID-19 specimens originated in the United States, Italy and Spain.

Per the germline V gene, CDR1 is SGHRS and CDR2 is YFSETQ. CDR3 length: 14 amino acids. J gave up 5 bases and V 4 bases, and 5 bases lay outside the gene matches. As handled by the study authors: Estimation of nucleated cell counts was performed using reference gene primer amplification. Clones were sequenced by immunoSEQ multiplex PCR, and TCRdb holds only the in-frame ones, with some missing. The V and J calls and clone size come from that table; D and trimming were worked out from the DNA. This table has around 130,000 clones, approximately 85% appearing once. The receptor comes from a human donor in a cohort sampled during active COVID-19. This sequence joins TRBV5-1 and TRBJ2-5; 10 bases are shared with TRBD1. The specimen sequenced was peripheral blood. CDR3 nucleotides: TGCGCCAGCAGCCAGGGACAGGGGAGGGAGACCCAGTACTTC. It translates to CASSQGQGRETQYF.